These T cell receptor beta chains were read from a single sample in a study of T cells in Graves' hyperthyroidism and ophthalmopathy. Each CDR3 protein is one row after TCRdb ran MiXCR on the multiplex PCR reads. The sample has about 720,000 distinct CDR3 sequences, 18% seen once. Source material: blood. All receptors come from a woman aged 50 to 60 with Graves' hyperthyroidism that later progressed to Graves' ophthalmopathy. The CDR3 runs from the conserved cysteine through the conserved F or W. The D gene is left open where the match is weak. Only some rows state a clone size, as once, few, many or a class for expanded clones.

clone_size: .; j_call: TRBJ1-5; d_call: .; v_call: TRBV3-1; cdr3_length: 15; cdr3_aa: CASSSTRGSSQPQHF; cdr3_nt: TGTGCCAGCAGCTCCACACGGGGCAGCAGTCAGCCCCAGCATTTT
clone_size: many; j_call: TRBJ2-7; d_call: .; v_call: TRBV27; cdr3_length: 13; cdr3_aa: CASSLSETYEQYF; cdr3_nt: TGTGCCAGCAGTTTATCGGAGACCTACGAGCAGTACTTC
clone_size: .; j_call: TRBJ1-1; d_call: .; v_call: TRBV7-9; cdr3_length: 11; cdr3_aa: CASSLRDEAFF; cdr3_nt: TGTGCCAGCAGCTTAAGGGACGAAGCTTTCTTT
clone_size: few; j_call: TRBJ1-3; d_call: TRBD1; v_call: TRBV4-1; cdr3_length: 16; cdr3_aa: CASSQDRGLYGNTIYF; cdr3_nt: TGCGCCAGCAGCCAAGACAGGGGGCTTTACGGAAACACCATATATTTT
clone_size: few; j_call: TRBJ2-2; d_call: TRBD2; v_call: TRBV12-3/TRBV12-4; cdr3_length: 16; cdr3_aa: CASSVSSGGATGELFF; cdr3_nt: TGTGCCAGCAGTGTATCTAGCGGGGGGGCCACCGGGGAGCTGTTTTTT
clone_size: .; j_call: TRBJ1-1; d_call: .; v_call: TRBV5-1; cdr3_length: 15; cdr3_aa: CASSLEWAVNTEAFF; cdr3_nt: TGCGCCAGCAGCTTGGAATGGGCGGTGAACACTGAAGCTTTCTTT
clone_size: many; j_call: TRBJ2-7; d_call: .; v_call: TRBV7-9; cdr3_length: 16; cdr3_aa: CASSLNDLAYPYEQYF; cdr3_nt: TGTGCCAGCAGCTTAAATGATTTGGCCTACCCGTACGAGCAGTACTTC
clone_size: .; j_call: TRBJ1-1; d_call: .; v_call: TRBV4-2; cdr3_length: 14; cdr3_aa: CASSTQDENTEAFF; cdr3_nt: TGTGCCAGCAGCACCCAGGACGAGAACACTGAAGCTTTCTTT
clone_size: many; j_call: TRBJ1-2; d_call: .; v_call: TRBV2; cdr3_length: 14; cdr3_aa: CASSEEGHNYGYTF; cdr3_nt: TGTGCCAGCAGTGAAGAGGGCCACAACTATGGCTACACCTTC
clone_size: few; j_call: TRBJ1-1; d_call: .; v_call: TRBV6-1; cdr3_length: 13; cdr3_aa: CATLRDRNTEAFF; cdr3_nt: TGTGCCACCTTAAGGGACCGAAACACTGAAGCTTTCTTT
clone_size: .; j_call: TRBJ2-3; d_call: .; v_call: TRBV19; cdr3_length: 16; cdr3_aa: CASSLASLYHTDTQYF; cdr3_nt: TGTGCCAGTAGTCTGGCTAGCTTATACCACACAGATACGCAGTATTTT
clone_size: many; j_call: TRBJ2-1; d_call: .; v_call: TRBV3-1; cdr3_length: 12; cdr3_aa: CASSQGSRGQFF; cdr3_nt: TGTGCCAGCAGCCAAGGATCGCGGGGGCAGTTCTTC